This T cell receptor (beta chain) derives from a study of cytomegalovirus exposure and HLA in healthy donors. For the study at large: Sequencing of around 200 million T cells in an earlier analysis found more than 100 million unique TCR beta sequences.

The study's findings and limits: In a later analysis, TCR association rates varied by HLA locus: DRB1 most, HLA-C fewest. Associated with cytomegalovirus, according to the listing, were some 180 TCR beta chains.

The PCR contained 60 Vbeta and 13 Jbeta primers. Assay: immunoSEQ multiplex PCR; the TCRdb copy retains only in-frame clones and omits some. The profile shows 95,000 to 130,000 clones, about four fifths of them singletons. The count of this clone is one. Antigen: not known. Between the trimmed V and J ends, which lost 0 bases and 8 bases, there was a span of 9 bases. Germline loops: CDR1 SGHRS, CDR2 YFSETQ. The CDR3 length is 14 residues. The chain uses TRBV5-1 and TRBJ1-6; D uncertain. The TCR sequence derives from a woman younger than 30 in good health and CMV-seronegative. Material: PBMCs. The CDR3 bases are TGCGCCAGCAGCTTGGACGCCAGTCATTCACCCCTCCACTTT. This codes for CASSLDASHSPLHF.